These 10 T cell receptor beta chains came from one sample sequenced in a study of identical twins. Each CDR3 protein gets one entry after TCRdb re-called the 5' RACE reads with MiXCR. The sample lists under 450,000 distinct CDR3 sequences, approximately 17% seen once, with roughly 12% in the top ten. Sequenced input: naive T cells sorted from blood. These receptors came from a man aged 50 or older in good health.

CDR3 coding DNA: TGTGCCAGCAGCGCTTACCCTAGCACAGATACGCAGTATTTT. Its protein is CASSAYPSTDTQYF. The chain couples TRBV7-2 to TRBJ2-3, with D hard to call. V lost 5 bases to trimming and J lost 0 bases, with 9 bases between them. From germline, CDR1 is SGHTA and CDR2 FQGNSA. CDR3 length: 14 residues.

This sequence joins TRBV11-2 and TRBJ1-4; TRBD1 matches 8 bases. Trimming took 3 bases from V and 4 from J; bases not matched to a gene: 7. Germline V gene lookup returns CDR1 SGHAT and CDR2 FQNNGV. The CDR3 totals 16 residues. In DNA, the CDR3 is TGTGCCAGCAGCTTGGGCAGGGGGCCAATTAATGAAAAACTGTTTTTT. Residues: CASSLGRGPINEKLFF. Looking up the rest from reference TRBV11-2 and TRBJ1-4 gives the full variable domain: EAGVAQSPRYKIIEKRQSVAFWCNPISGHATLYWYQQILGQGPKLLIQFQNNGVVDDSQLPKDRFSAERLKGVDSTLKIQPAKLEDSAVYLCASSLGRGPINEKLFFGSGTQLSVL.

This clonotype was observed many times. The CDR3 nucleotides are TGCAGTGCTAGGTCTACCCCGAACACCGGGGAGCTGTTTTTT. This translates into CSARSTPNTGELFF. This chain connects TRBV20-1 to TRBJ2-2; no firm D call. Trimming pared 3 bases from V and 0 bases from J, leaving 8 bases between. In germline, CDR1 is DFQATT, CDR2 SNEGSKA (reference sequence). The CDR3 runs 14 residues.

The chain recombines TRBV3-1 with TRBJ1-2; 9 positions agree with TRBD1. This CDR3 is 13 amino acids long. After removal of 3 bases from V and 11 bases from J, the junction contained 7 bases not matched to a gene. Germline V gene sequence: CDR1 LGHDT, CDR2 YNNKEL (reference sequence). The CDR3 protein is CASSHYGQGSYTF. The CDR3, as DNA: TGTGCCAGCAGCCATTACGGACAGGGGTCTTACACCTTC.

This clonotype was detected many times. This chain joins TRBV7-2 and TRBJ2-6, with D possibly TRBD2 on 5 matching bases. The CDR3 extends over 14 amino acids. Germline V gives CDR1 SGHTA, CDR2 FQGNSA. V lost 5 bases and J lost 1, with 6 bases in between. CDR3 DNA: TGTGCCAGCAGCCGGGGATCTGGGGCCAACGTCCTGACTTTC. It specifies CASSRGSGANVLTF.

This clonotype was observed a handful of times. This chain connects TRBV12-5 to TRBJ1-1; a possible D gene is TRBD1 (5 bases). The CDR3 consists of 14 residues. Germline values: CDR1 LGHNT, CDR2 FRNRAP. Between the trimmed V and J ends, which lost 1 base and 3 bases, there was a span of 9 bases. The DNA of the CDR3 is TGTGCTAGTGGTTTGGCAGGGACTCACACTGAAGCTTTCTTT. As protein: CASGLAGTHTEAFF.

This clonotype has more than one count but fewer than ten. The rearrangement joins TRBV20-1 to TRBJ1-6; TRBD1 aligns across 8 bases. Per the germline V gene, CDR1 is DFQATT and CDR2 is SNEGSKA (reference sequence). The CDR3 contains 16 residues. V shed 5 bases and J 5 bases; nucleotides not matched to a gene: 11. The CDR3 DNA reads as TGCAGTGCTTCAACCGGGACAGGTCGCCATAATTCACCCCTCCACTTT. It yields the protein CSASTGTGRHNSPLHF.

This chain links TRBV10-3 with TRBJ2-7, with TRBD2 matching over 9 bases. CDR3 length equals 14 residues. Per the germline V gene, CDR1 is ENHRY and CDR2 is SYGVKD. With V trimmed by 6 bases and J by 3 bases, 6 bases remained unmatched. The CDR3 region has the DNA TGTGCCATCAGGATGACTAGCGGCATCTACGAGCAGTACTTC. Protein: CAIRMTSGIYEQYF.

This clonotype was seen more than once but under ten times. The rearrangement joins TRBV14 to TRBJ2-7; maybe TRBD2 (5 bases). V was clipped by 5 bases and J by 6 bases, with 20 bases between them. CDR3 length: 15 residues. Germline CDR1 and CDR2: SGHDN and FVKESK. CDR3 sequence: CASSLFSVRLAEQYF. CDR3 nucleotide sequence: TGTGCCAGCAGCTTATTCTCGGTAAGGCTAGCCGAGCAGTACTTC.

This clonotype came up a few times. A much more abundant neighbour one base away suggests this may be a read error. The J gene is TRBJ2-7, the V gene TRBV7-2, with D unclear. The germline V gene has CDR1 SGHTA and CDR2 FQGNSA. This CDR3 is built from 11 residues. V gave up 6 bases and J gave up 0 bases, with 3 bases separating them. The CDR3 DNA sequence: TGTGCCAGCAGGCGCTCCTACGAGCAGTACTTC. Amino acids: CASRRSYEQYF.